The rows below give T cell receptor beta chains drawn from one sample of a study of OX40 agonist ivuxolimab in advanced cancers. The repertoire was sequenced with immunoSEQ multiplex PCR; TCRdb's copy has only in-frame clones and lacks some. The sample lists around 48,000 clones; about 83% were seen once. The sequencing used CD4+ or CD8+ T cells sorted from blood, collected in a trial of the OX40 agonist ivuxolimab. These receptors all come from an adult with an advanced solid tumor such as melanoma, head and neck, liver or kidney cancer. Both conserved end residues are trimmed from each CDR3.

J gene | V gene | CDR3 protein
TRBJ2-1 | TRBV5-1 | ASSLGGEQF
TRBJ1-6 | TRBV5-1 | ASSLARLGTGDSPLH
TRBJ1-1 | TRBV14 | ASSQMDRLNTEAF
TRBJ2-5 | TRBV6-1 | ASSGHSQETQY
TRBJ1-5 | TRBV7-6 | ASSNGQGEQPQH
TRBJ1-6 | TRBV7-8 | ASSARDTNNSPLH
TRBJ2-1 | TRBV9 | ASSVAGRGDVDEQF
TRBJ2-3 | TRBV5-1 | ASSFELAGGFASTDTQY
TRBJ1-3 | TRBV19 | ASSKFTGHSGNTIY
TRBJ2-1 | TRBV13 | ASSLVLVGTGQGLYNEQF
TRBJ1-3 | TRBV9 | ASSVGYRDSGNTIY
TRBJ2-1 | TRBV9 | ASSVGLAYNEQF
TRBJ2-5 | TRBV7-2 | ASSLGGYQETQY
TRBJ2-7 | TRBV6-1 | ASTESWGEQY
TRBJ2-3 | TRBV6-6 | ASSFRPPYEY
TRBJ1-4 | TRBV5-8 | ASSSPGTGLQKLF
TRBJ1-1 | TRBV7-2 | ASSLNWNTEAF
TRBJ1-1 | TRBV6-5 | ASSRGHFTEAF
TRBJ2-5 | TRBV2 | ASQETGTQMTQY
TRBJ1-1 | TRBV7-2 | ASSQMTEKAF
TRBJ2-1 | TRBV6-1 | ASKGSYNEQF
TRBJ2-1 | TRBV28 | ASSSGGGTGEQF
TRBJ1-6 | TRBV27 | ASSLRTGTDSPLH
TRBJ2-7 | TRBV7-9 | ASSLGSGQGASEQY
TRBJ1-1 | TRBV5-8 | ASSLVARRAF
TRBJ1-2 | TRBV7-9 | ASSPQGIYGYT
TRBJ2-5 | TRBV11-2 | ASSPSGGAGAWETQY
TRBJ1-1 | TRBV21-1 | ASSKEV
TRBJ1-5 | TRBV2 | ASSESGLGNQPQH
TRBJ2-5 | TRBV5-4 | ASSTLAGPQETQY
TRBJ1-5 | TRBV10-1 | ASRTERYSNQPQH
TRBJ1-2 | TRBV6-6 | ASSQDRWGYT
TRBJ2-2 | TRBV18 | ASSPEGGTGELF
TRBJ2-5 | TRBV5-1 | ASSFDLPPGETQY
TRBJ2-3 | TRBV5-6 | ASSRTRDRGRTDTQY
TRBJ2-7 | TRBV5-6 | ASRTGAGWGGYEQY
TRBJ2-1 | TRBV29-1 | SVGPLTAGGAREQF
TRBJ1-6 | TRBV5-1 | ASSPGYNSPLH
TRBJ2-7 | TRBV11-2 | ASSTQQGAGYEQY